The 29 T cell receptor beta chains reported below all come from one sample, sequenced in a study of cytomegalovirus exposure and HLA in healthy donors. Both 60 Vbeta primers and 13 Jbeta primers went into the PCR. Sequenced by immunoSEQ multiplex PCR; TCRdb stores in-frame clones only, minus some. This table holds some 130,000 clones, less than 80% found once. Specimen: PBMCs. The receptors here all came from a female donor in good health and CMV-seropositive.

The V gene is TRBV7-2, the J gene TRBJ2-3; 14 bases fit TRBD2. The CDR3 is 17 amino acids. With V trimmed by 1 base and J by 4 bases, 4 bases remained unmatched. Per the germline V gene, CDR1 is SGHTA and CDR2 is FQGNSA. CDR3 coding DNA: TGTGCCAGCAGCTTAGGGGGGACTAGCGGGAGCCCAGATACGCAGTATTTT. Amino acids: CASSLGGTSGSPDTQYF.

The J gene is TRBJ2-2, the V gene TRBV27, with 7 bases aligning to TRBD2. The V and J ends lost 8 bases and 4 bases, in that order; junction bases with no gene match: 7. Per germline, CDR1 MNHEY and CDR2 SMNVEV (reference sequence). The CDR3 extends over 14 amino acids. Written as DNA, the CDR3 is TGTGCCAGCTCCTTTGCGGGAGTCACCGGGGAGCTGTTTTTT. Translated, it gives CASSFAGVTGELFF.

DNA of the CDR3: TGTGCCAGCAGCCAAGCCGAGGGAGACTACAATGAGCAGTTCTTC. Its translation is CASSQAEGDYNEQFF. The rearrangement joins TRBV4-2 to TRBJ2-1; a weak D match, TRBD2 (5 bases). V was cut by 1 base and J by 3 bases, with 10 bases left in between. There are 15 residues in the CDR3. Germline V gene lookup returns CDR1 LGHNA and CDR2 YNFKEQ.

The chain combines TRBV30 with TRBJ1-2, with 8 bases that match TRBD1. The CDR3 extends over 13 amino acids. The ends lost 4 bases at V and 3 bases at J; junction bases unmatched: 4. Germline assignment: CDR1 GTSNPN and CDR2 SVGIG (reference sequence). The CDR3 DNA sequence: TGTGCCTGGATGGACAGGGTTCACTATGGCTACACCTTC. Translating gives CAWMDRVHYGYTF.

This clone appeared once. The rearrangement uses TRBV5-4 and TRBJ2-3, with 7 bases aligning to TRBD2. The CDR3 contains 16 residues. The V segment lost 3 bases and the J segment 3 bases; nucleotides outside the gene matches: 10. Germline assignment: CDR1 SGHNT and CDR2 YYREEE (reference sequence). The CDR3 DNA sequence: TGTGCCAGCAGCTACCCTATGGGGGAGGGGACAGATACGCAGTATTTT. It is translated as CASSYPMGEGTDTQYF.

A single count supports this clone. The chain couples TRBV11-2 to TRBJ1-2; 8 bases are a match to TRBD1. Trimming cost V 6 bases and J 5 bases; bases outside gene matches: 14. The length of the CDR3 is 16 residues. The germline gives CDR1 SGHAT, CDR2 FQNNGV. CDR3 sequence: CASRTLGGRGLYGYTF. CDR3 nucleotides: TGTGCCAGCAGAACCCTAGGTGGCAGGGGGCTTTATGGCTACACCTTC.

V is TRBV25-1 and J is TRBJ2-2; D is unclear. The germline V gene has CDR1 MGHDK and CDR2 SYGVNS. Trimming left V 2 bases short and J 5 bases short, with 12 bases between. There are 15 residues in the CDR3. CDR3 bases: TGTGCCAGCAGTGAACCCCTTGGGCTAACCGGGGAGCTGTTTTTT. Protein sequence: CASSEPLGLTGELFF. The variable domain in full, completed from reference TRBV25-1 and TRBJ2-2, reads EADIYQTPRYLVIGTGKKITLECSQTMGHDKMYWYQQDPGMELHLIHYSYGVNSTEKGDLSSESTVSRIRTEHFPLTLESARPSHTSQYLCASSEPLGLTGELFFGEGSRLTVL.

This CDR3 is CASSIRFVSDLGDTQYF. The CDR3 DNA follows: TGTGCCAGTAGTATTAGGTTTGTCAGCGATCTGGGAGATACGCAGTATTTT. The gene calls are TRBV19 and TRBJ2-3; D is ambiguous. There are 17 residues in the CDR3. Trimming pared 3 bases from V and 5 bases from J, leaving 21 bases between. Germline V lookup: CDR1 LNHDA, CDR2 SQIVND (reference sequence).

This rearrangement joins TRBV15 to TRBJ2-1; D unresolved. The germline V gene has CDR1 LNHNV and CDR2 YYDKDF (reference sequence). Trimming pared 0 bases from V and 0 bases from J, leaving 12 bases between. The CDR3 contains 17 residues. The CDR3 DNA is TGTGCCACCAGCAGAGATCCGGCGGTGAGCTCCTACAATGAGCAGTTCTTC. Translating gives CATSRDPAVSSYNEQFF.

This clone is a singleton in its sample. The chain employs TRBV7-9 and TRBJ1-6, with D tentatively TRBD1 (6 bases). CDR3 length equals 16 residues. Germline CDR1 SEHNR, CDR2 FQNEAQ (reference sequence). With 1 base removed from V and 7 bases from J, the gap between germline ends came to 14 bases. The CDR3 sequence is CASSLDLGQKNSPLHF. The CDR3 nucleotides are TGTGCCAGCAGCTTAGACCTAGGACAGAAGAATTCACCCCTCCACTTT.

This clone has just a few counts. V usage is TRBV29-1 and J usage is TRBJ1-2; D is ambiguous. The CDR3 loop spans 13 amino acids. V lost 6 bases and J lost 4, with 15 bases in between. The germline gives CDR1 SQVTM, CDR2 ANQGSEA. The chain's CDR3 is CSVAWPGSYGYTF. CDR3 sequence (DNA): TGCAGCGTGGCCTGGCCGGGGAGCTATGGCTACACCTTC.

The chain links TRBV7-9 to TRBJ1-2; TRBD1 agrees at 7 bases. This CDR3 has 16 amino acids. The germline gives CDR1 SEHNR, CDR2 FQNEAQ (reference sequence). After removal of 5 bases from V and 8 bases from J, the junction contained 17 bases not matched to a gene. Here the CDR3 DNA reads TGTGCCAGCAGCCCCGGGAGCCCAACAGGGGCGTTAGGCTACACCTTC. Its protein is CASSPGSPTGALGYTF.

The V and J genes are TRBV2 and TRBJ2-2; 8 nucleotides match TRBD1. Germline CDR1 reads SNHLY; CDR2 reads FYNNEI. The CDR3 sequence is 15 residues long. Trimming cost V 3 bases and J 4 bases; bases outside gene matches: 4. CDR3 sequence: CASSDGDRGTGELFF. CDR3 nucleotide sequence: TGTGCCAGCAGTGATGGAGACAGGGGCACCGGGGAGCTGTTTTTT.

The table lists this clone with a few counts. J is TRBJ1-2 and V is TRBV25-1; D is possibly TRBD1 (6 bases). Trimming stripped 1 base from V and 2 bases from J, with 8 bases between. The CDR3 runs 14 residues. Germline V gene sequence: CDR1 MGHDK, CDR2 SYGVNS. CDR3 sequence reads: CASSEWDINYGYTF. The CDR3 bases are TGTGCCAGCAGTGAATGGGACATCAACTATGGCTACACCTTC.

This clone is a singleton in its sample. The chain is built from TRBV6-1 and TRBJ1-2; TRBD1 matches 8 bases. CDR3 size: 14 residues. J lost 4 bases, V lost 6 bases, and 7 bases had no gene match. Germline-derived CDR1 and CDR2 are MNHNS and SASEGT. DNA for the CDR3: TGTGCCAGCAGCGAGACAGGGGTGGGCTATGGCTACACCTTC. It codes for CASSETGVGYGYTF.

To note about this clone: One junction end disagrees with the germline gene, perhaps due to a read error. This chain connects TRBV28 to TRBJ2-1, with 12 bases matching TRBD2. This CDR3 is 18 amino acids long. CDR1 is MDHEN, CDR2 SYDVKM, per germline. CDR3 protein: CASSLLRGGTSGSNDQFF. The CDR3 region has the DNA TGTGCCAGCAGTTTATTACGCGGGGGGACTAGCGGGTCCAATGATCAGTTCTTC.

The V call is TRBV5-1, the J call TRBJ2-7; 8 nucleotides align to TRBD1. Looked up from germline, CDR1 is SGHRS and CDR2 is YFSETQ. The CDR3 sequence is 15 residues long. J lost 3 bases, V lost 4 bases, and 9 bases had no gene match. DNA of the CDR3: TGCGCCAGCAGCACGCGGCAGGGGGCCCACTACGAGCAGTACTTC. Amino acids: CASSTRQGAHYEQYF.

This chain connects TRBV6-6 to TRBJ1-6; 9 bases line up with TRBD1. Losses at the gene ends were 3 bases for V and 8 bases for J; bases not matched to a gene: 5. Germline CDR1 MNHNY, CDR2 SVGAGI (reference sequence). CDR3 length equals 15 residues. CDR3: CASSYRDRVDSPLHF. The CDR3, as DNA: TGTGCCAGCAGTTATCGGGACAGGGTGGATTCACCCCTCCACTTT.

This chain links TRBV7-2 with TRBJ2-7; 8 bases line up with TRBD2. The CDR3 length is 15 residues. The germline V gene encodes CDR1 SGHTA and CDR2 FQGNSA. J was trimmed by 2 bases and V by 1 base; bases with no gene match: 4. The DNA of the CDR3 is TGTGCCAGCAGCTTAGATACGGGAGGGGCCTACGAGCAGTACTTC. Protein sequence: CASSLDTGGAYEQYF.

This clone was detected a few times. The V and J genes are TRBV6-1 and TRBJ2-1; D not resolved. The germline V gene encodes CDR1 MNHNS and CDR2 SASEGT. V gave up 3 bases and J gave up 15 bases, with 12 bases separating them. CDR3 length: 11 amino acids. The CDR3 loop is CASSEVRTTFF. The CDR3, as DNA: TGTGCCAGCAGTGAGGTCAGAACTACGTTCTTC.

This chain links TRBV5-1 with TRBJ2-1; maybe TRBD2 (6 bases). The V end lost 3 bases, the J end lost 9 bases, and 19 bases lay between the germline ends. The CDR3 length is 15 residues. Germline CDR1 SGHRS, CDR2 YFSETQ. The CDR3 spells CASSSEGRTRSEQFF. As DNA, the CDR3 is TGCGCCAGCAGCTCGGAGGGTCGGACTCGGAGTGAGCAGTTCTTC.

The V call is TRBV6-5, the J call TRBJ1-2; D call uncertain. V lost 0 bases and J 3 bases, leaving 11 bases between the germline ends. Germline V CDR1 and CDR2: MNHEY, SVGAGI. This CDR3 has 15 amino acids. The CDR3, as DNA: TGTGCCAGCAGTTACTCGAGGTACGGTGACTATGGCTACACCTTC. This translates into CASSYSRYGDYGYTF.

This clone has only one observation. This chain links TRBV30 with TRBJ2-7; D is undetermined. Deletions cut 1 base from V and 0 bases from J, with 13 bases between. This CDR3 has 15 amino acids. Germline CDR1 is GTSNPN and CDR2 is SVGIG (reference sequence). This CDR3 reads CAWSEELISSYEQYF. CDR3 in DNA: TGTGCCTGGAGTGAGGAGTTGATTTCCTCCTACGAGCAGTACTTC.

A few counts support this clone. V gene TRBV5-4 combines with J gene TRBJ1-4, with TRBD1 as a possible D gene (5 bases). The V end lost 2 bases, the J end lost 6 bases, and 11 bases lay between the germline ends. This CDR3 has 14 residues. Germline assignment: CDR1 SGHNT and CDR2 YYREEE (reference sequence). CDR3 protein: CASSLKGSHEKLFF. The CDR3 DNA is TGTGCCAGCAGCTTAAAGGGGTCACATGAAAAACTGTTTTTT.

The gene calls are TRBV7-6 and TRBJ2-5; D unresolved. Deletions cut 0 bases from V and 3 bases from J, with 11 bases between. Germline V gene data show CDR1 as SGHVS and CDR2 as FNYEAQ. This CDR3 is 15 amino acids long. The CDR3 sequence: CASSLAHKPEETQYF. As DNA, the CDR3 is TGTGCCAGCAGCTTAGCCCACAAACCCGAAGAGACCCAGTACTTC.

The chain carries TRBV6-5 and TRBJ2-5; the D gene is possibly TRBD1 (5 bases). Germline V gene lookup returns CDR1 MNHEY and CDR2 SVGAGI. The CDR3 has 14 residues. Trimming pared 6 bases from V and 5 bases from J, leaving 16 bases between. This CDR3 is CASSIGWGMETQYF. CDR3 DNA sequence: TGTGCCAGCAGCATTGGTTGGGGCATGGAGACCCAGTACTTC.

The chain has TRBV6-6 and TRBJ1-5, with D maybe TRBD1 (5 bases). Trimming stripped 3 bases from V and 7 bases from J, with 10 bases between. CDR3 length: 13 residues. Germline V gives CDR1 MNHNY, CDR2 SVGAGI (reference sequence). CDR3 protein: CASSYGGKQPQHF. The CDR3 region has the DNA TGTGCCAGCAGTTATGGGGGGAAGCAGCCCCAGCATTTT.

This chain uses TRBV27 with TRBJ1-1, with 7 bases that match TRBD1. Germline V gene sequence: CDR1 MNHEY, CDR2 SMNVEV (reference sequence). The CDR3 length is 16 residues. V lost 3 bases, J lost 4 bases, and 11 bases stayed unmatched. Written as DNA, the CDR3 is TGTGCCAGCAGTTTCATACAGGGGATGGTCACCACTGAAGCTTTCTTT. Amino acids: CASSFIQGMVTTEAFF.

The chain links TRBV27 to TRBJ1-1; 8 bases align to TRBD1. CDR3 length: 16 residues. Germline V gene data show CDR1 as MNHEY and CDR2 as SMNVEV (reference sequence). The V segment lost 1 base and the J segment 1 base; nucleotides outside the gene matches: 5. The CDR3 loop reads CASSLWTGPKNTEAFF. The DNA of the CDR3 is TGTGCCAGCAGTTTATGGACAGGGCCCAAGAACACTGAAGCTTTCTTT.